The 22 T cell receptor beta chains given below trace back to one sample, sequenced in a study of blood T cells in healthy people across ages. Next came a second PCR, run for about 6 to 11 cycles, which used a sample-barcoded 5' primer along with a J-beta primer mix. TCRdb reprocessed the 5' RACE reads with MiXCR, giving one entry per CDR3 protein. Among 600,000 or so distinct CDR3 sequences, about 45% were seen once, and the ten largest hold 20% to 25%. The source material was blood. These receptors all stem from a man older than 75 in good health.

The chain couples TRBV12-3 or TRBV12-4 to TRBJ2-3, with 7 nucleotides matching TRBD1. V shed 6 bases and J 0 bases; nucleotides not matched to a gene: 9. This CDR3 has 16 amino acids. CDR3 protein: CASSPRRDRSTDTQYF. CDR3 coding DNA: TGTGCCAGCAGCCCACGCCGGGACAGAAGCACAGATACGCAGTATTTT.

The CDR3 is CSAPSCGYTF. In DNA form, the CDR3 reads TGCAGTGCTCCGAGCTGTGGCTACACCTTC. The J gene is TRBJ1-2, the V gene TRBV20-1, with D unresolved. The ends were cut back, 5 bases at V and 7 bases at J, with 8 bases in the middle. CDR1 and CDR2 (germline): DFQATT, SNEGSKA (reference sequence). This CDR3 contains 10 residues.

This clonotype was picked up a small number of times. The chain couples TRBV7-2 to TRBJ1-4; TRBD1 might be the D (5 bases). The CDR3 runs to 14 residues. Germline CDR1 is SGHTA and CDR2 is FQGNSA. The V end lost 1 base, the J end lost 8 bases, and 11 bases lay between the germline ends. The CDR3 sequence is CASSLGGVGEKLFF. The CDR3 DNA is TGTGCCAGCAGCTTAGGAGGGGTAGGGGAAAAACTGTTTTTT.

The gene calls are TRBV12-3 or TRBV12-4 and TRBJ2-4, with unresolved D. With 5 bases removed from V and 0 bases from J, the gap between germline ends came to 8 bases. The length of the CDR3 is 14 residues. CDR3 sequence (DNA): TGTGCCAGCAGTCAAAGTCCAGCCAAAAACATTCAGTACTTC. It yields the protein CASSQSPAKNIQYF.

J is TRBJ1-1 and V is TRBV7-9; 7 bases are shared with TRBD1. Germline V gives CDR1 SEHNR, CDR2 FQNEAQ (reference sequence). This CDR3 spans 13 amino acids. V lost 5 bases to trimming and J lost 4 bases; unmatched junction nucleotides: 4. CDR3 sequence reads: CASSPGTATEAFF. In nucleotides, the CDR3 is TGTGCCAGCAGCCCTGGGACAGCCACTGAAGCTTTCTTT.

J is TRBJ2-1 and V is TRBV28; D not resolved. The V end lost 6 bases, the J end lost 4 bases, and 7 bases lay between the germline ends. CDR3 length: 12 residues. Per the germline V gene, CDR1 is MDHEN and CDR2 is SYDVKM. The CDR3 is CASSAVYNEQFF. The CDR3 nucleotides read TGTGCCAGCAGCGCGGTTTACAATGAGCAGTTCTTC.

This sequence joins TRBV14 and TRBJ2-2; TRBD2 might be the D (6 bases). V gave up 3 bases and J gave up 5 bases, with 13 bases separating them. The germline V gene encodes CDR1 SGHDN and CDR2 FVKESK. CDR3 length: 15 residues. CDR3 loop: CASSQTGGITGELFF. The CDR3 region has the DNA TGTGCCAGCAGCCAGACCGGAGGGATAACCGGGGAGCTGTTTTTT.

The CDR3 sequence is CASRQGGTGANVLTF. DNA of the CDR3: TGTGCCAGCAGGCAAGGAGGTACTGGGGCCAACGTCCTGACTTTC. The rearrangement joins TRBV6-2 or TRBV6-3 to TRBJ2-6; TRBD2 might be the D (5 bases). This CDR3 has 15 amino acids. Germline V gene data show CDR1 as MNHEY and CDR2 as SVGEGT. Trimming took off 6 bases at V and 2 bases at J, with 11 bases between the two ends.

The chain is built from TRBV12-3 or TRBV12-4 and TRBJ1-1; D is perhaps TRBD1 (6 bases). V gave up 7 bases and J gave up 3 bases, with 21 bases separating them. The CDR3 is 16 amino acids. CDR3 in amino acids: CASTTNRARVDTEAFF. CDR3 bases: TGTGCCAGCACCACTAACAGGGCTAGGGTTGACACTGAAGCTTTCTTT.

This chain links TRBV7-9 with TRBJ2-1; D unresolved. CDR3 size: 11 residues. Trimming removed 5 bases from V and 10 bases from J, with 9 bases in between. Germline V gives CDR1 SEHNR, CDR2 FQNEAQ (reference sequence). CDR3 DNA sequence: TGTGCCAGCAGCCCCCAGAGCGAGCAGTTCTTC. Translation: CASSPQSEQFF.

A note on this clonotype: One end of the junction fails to match germline, which may point to a read error. The gene calls are TRBV6-5 and TRBJ2-3, with D perhaps assigned TRBD1 or TRBD2 (5 bases each). The V gene's germline CDR1 is MNHEY and CDR2 SVGAGI. The CDR3 has 16 amino acids. The CDR3 bases are TGTGCCGGCAGTTACTCTGCCGGGACCCGCACAGATACGCAGTATTTT. Protein product: CAGSYSAGTRTDTQYF.

The V and J genes are TRBV10-3 and TRBJ2-1; 8 bases map to TRBD1. Germline-derived CDR1 and CDR2 are ENHRY and SYGVKD. V gave up 5 bases and J gave up 4 bases; unmatched junction bases: 1. CDR3 length: 13 residues. The CDR3 bases are TGTGCCATCAGTTGGGACAGGTACAATGAGCAGTTCTTC. This translates into CAISWDRYNEQFF.

This chain connects TRBV6-6 to TRBJ1-1; D is uncertain. The CDR3 has 14 residues. The V gene lost 2 bases and the J gene lost 0 bases, with 7 bases spanning the gap. Germline V CDR1 and CDR2: MNHNY, SVGAGI (reference sequence). CDR3 sequence (DNA): TGTGCCAGCAGTTACCAGGTATTGAACACTGAAGCTTTCTTT. Protein product: CASSYQVLNTEAFF.

The chain combines TRBV20-1 with TRBJ1-2; 7 bases agree with TRBD1. The ends lost 7 bases at V and 5 bases at J; junction bases unmatched: 16. This CDR3 comprises 15 residues. Germline CDR1 and CDR2: DFQATT and SNEGSKA (reference sequence). The CDR3 nucleotides read TGCAGTGGTGAGAGATCGGGGACAGTCCCTTATGGCTACACCTTC. Translated: CSGERSGTVPYGYTF.

This clonotype has at least ten counts. Possible read error: a much larger clone is one base away. The rearrangement joins TRBV6-5 to TRBJ2-5, with D uncertain. Germline loops: CDR1 MNHEY, CDR2 SVGAGI. The CDR3 is 15 amino acids. The V end was cut by 2 bases, the J end by 11 bases, with 21 bases between. The CDR3 sequence is CASSYRSFGYNEQYF. CDR3 coding DNA: TGTGCCAGCAGTTACCGGAGCTTTGGGTACAATGAGCAGTACTTC.

V is TRBV7-9 and J is TRBJ2-1; D may correspond to TRBD1 or TRBD2 (5 bases each). The CDR3 loop spans 15 amino acids. V lost 5 bases to trimming and J lost 2 bases, with 13 bases between them. Germline-derived CDR1 and CDR2 are SEHNR and FQNEAQ (reference sequence). The CDR3 nucleotides are TGTGCCAGCAGCCGTAGGTGGGGGACCTACAATGAGCAGTTCTTC. This gives the protein CASSRRWGTYNEQFF. Full variable domain (outside the CDR3, taken from reference TRBV7-9 and TRBJ2-1): DTGVSQNPRHKITKRGQNVTFRCDPISEHNRLYWYRQTLGQGPEFLTYFQNEAQLEKSRLLSDRFSAERPKGSFSTLEIQRTEQGDSAMYLCASSRRWGTYNEQFFGPGTRLTVL.

This clonotype has just a few counts. This rearrangement joins TRBV7-9 to TRBJ2-1; TRBD2 matches 10 bases. V was clipped by 2 bases and J by 8 bases; unmatched bases: 12. This CDR3 comprises 17 residues. Looked up from germline, CDR1 is SEHNR and CDR2 is FQNEAQ (reference sequence). CDR3 sequence (DNA): TGTGCCAGCAGCTTAAGCCTCACTAGCGGGACTCGAGATGAGCAGTTCTTC. Protein product: CASSLSLTSGTRDEQFF.

The chain combines TRBV7-2 with TRBJ2-1; D may be TRBD1 or TRBD2 (5 bases each). Trimming cost V 0 bases and J 3 bases, with 9 bases left between them. CDR3 size: 15 residues. Germline V gene sequence: CDR1 SGHTA, CDR2 FQGNSA. DNA of the CDR3: TGTGCCAGCAGCTTAGCTGGGACCTACTACAATGAGCAGTTCTTC. Translating it yields CASSLAGTYYNEQFF. Full variable domain (outside the CDR3, taken from reference TRBV7-2 and TRBJ2-1): GAGVSQSPSNKVTEKGKDVELRCDPISGHTALYWYRQSLGQGLEFLIYFQGNSAPDKSGLPSDRFSAERTGGSVSTLTIQRTQQEDSAVYLCASSLAGTYYNEQFFGPGTRLTVL.

Many counts were recorded for this clonotype. Germline and junction disagree at one end, which may indicate a read error. The V gene is TRBV5-1, the J gene TRBJ1-1, with D unresolved. The CDR3 contains 14 residues. In germline, CDR1 is SGHRS, CDR2 YFSETQ. The CDR3 reads CASSLVAGNTEAFF. CDR3 nucleotide sequence: TGTGCCAGCAGCTTAGTTGCAGGGAACACTGAAGCTTTCTTT.

The chain has TRBV20-1 and TRBJ2-7, with 12 bases identical to TRBD2. CDR3 length: 13 residues. After removal of 3 bases from V and 4 bases from J, the junction contained 1 base not matched to a gene. Germline values: CDR1 DFQATT, CDR2 SNEGSKA (reference sequence). CDR3 loop: CSASGTSGYEQYF. CDR3 DNA sequence: TGCAGTGCTAGTGGGACTAGCGGGTACGAGCAGTACTTC.

The table lists this clonotype with a few counts. The chain uses TRBV20-1 and TRBJ2-3, with 10 positions matching TRBD2. The CDR3 has 16 amino acids. Germline trimming cut 6 bases from V and 4 bases from J; bases unmatched to any gene: 13. Germline CDR1 reads DFQATT; CDR2 reads SNEGSKA (reference sequence). The CDR3 reads CSAHPAGAGGSDTQYF. CDR3 DNA sequence: TGCAGTGCCCACCCGGCCGGAGCGGGAGGGTCAGATACGCAGTATTTT.

This rearrangement joins TRBV7-3 to TRBJ2-3, with 7 bases identical to TRBD2. After removal of 3 bases from V and 3 bases from J, the junction contained 6 bases not matched to a gene. Per the germline V gene, CDR1 is SGHTA and CDR2 is FQGTGA. The CDR3 is 15 residues long. CDR3 coding DNA: TGTGCCAGCAGCTTCGGGACTAAGTCGACAGATACGCAGTATTTT. Its protein product is CASSFGTKSTDTQYF.